This T cell receptor beta chain originates from a study of OX40 agonist ivuxolimab in advanced cancers. Study details: The patients got ivuxolimab, which is an agonistic anti-OX40 (CD134) antibody.

With 8 bases removed from V and 0 bases from J, the gap between germline ends came to 14 bases. Germline lookup yields CDR1 LNHDA and CDR2 SQIVND (reference sequence). The CDR3 runs 15 residues. Study findings and constraints: Averaged across samples, CD8+ T cells carried more expanded clones than CD4+ did.

This table comes from immunoSEQ multiplex PCR, and its TCRdb copy is limited to in-frame clones, with some not included. The table includes under 25,000 clones, 75% to 90% detected once. As regards this clone: What it binds is unknown.

This sequence was found in an adult with an advanced solid tumor such as melanoma, head and neck, liver or kidney cancer. This specimen was CD4+ or CD8+ T cells sorted from blood, taken in a trial of the OX40 agonist ivuxolimab. V and J are TRBV19 and TRBJ1-3; possible D gene TRBD1, 6 bases. The CDR3 sequence: CASAQGPFSGNTIYF. The DNA of the CDR3 is TGTGCCAGTGCGCAGGGGCCTTTCTCTGGAAACACCATATATTTT.